The following is a T cell receptor beta chain sequence with its context. These data are taken from a study of T-cell memory formation after mild COVID-19. MiXCR, run by TCRdb on the 5' RACE reads, gives a single entry per CDR3 protein. This sample has approximately 350,000 distinct CDR3 sequences, with 10% to 15% found just once. CDR3 size: 10 residues. CDR1 and CDR2 from the germline V gene are SQVTM and ANQGSEA. V was pared by 4 bases and J by 6 bases, with 7 bases between. The V gene is TRBV29-1, the J gene TRBJ2-7, with D uncertain. This TCR was sampled from a man between 18 and 35 years old who had mild COVID-19 (a few samples of this study predate the infection). Cell type and time point are not known. The sample taken for sequencing was PBMCs or a T cell subset sorted from them (not recorded which). The CDR3 DNA is TGCAGCGTTGTAGGGATCGAGCAGTACTTC. Protein product: CSVVGIEQYF.